This T cell receptor beta chain was recovered during a study of blood T cell repertoires in COVID-19. The overall study: T cells, B-cell-depleted T cells, or PBMCs provided the cDNA or gDNA that served as material.

Clones were sequenced by immunoSEQ multiplex PCR, and TCRdb holds only the in-frame ones, with some missing. The sample lists 300,000 to 500,000 clones, 85% to 90% occurring once. The CDR3 loop spans 16 amino acids. Per germline, CDR1 MNHEY and CDR2 SMNVEV (reference sequence). With 3 bases removed from V and 0 bases from J, the gap between germline ends came to 13 bases. Sequenced material: PBMCs or T cells enriched from blood (not recorded which). This sequence originates from a young woman with acute COVID-19. V is TRBV27 and J is TRBJ2-3; perhaps TRBD1 as D (5 bases). CDR3 protein: CASSFVRDFSTDTQYF. The CDR3 bases are TGTGCCAGCAGTTTCGTCAGGGATTTTAGCACAGATACGCAGTATTTT.